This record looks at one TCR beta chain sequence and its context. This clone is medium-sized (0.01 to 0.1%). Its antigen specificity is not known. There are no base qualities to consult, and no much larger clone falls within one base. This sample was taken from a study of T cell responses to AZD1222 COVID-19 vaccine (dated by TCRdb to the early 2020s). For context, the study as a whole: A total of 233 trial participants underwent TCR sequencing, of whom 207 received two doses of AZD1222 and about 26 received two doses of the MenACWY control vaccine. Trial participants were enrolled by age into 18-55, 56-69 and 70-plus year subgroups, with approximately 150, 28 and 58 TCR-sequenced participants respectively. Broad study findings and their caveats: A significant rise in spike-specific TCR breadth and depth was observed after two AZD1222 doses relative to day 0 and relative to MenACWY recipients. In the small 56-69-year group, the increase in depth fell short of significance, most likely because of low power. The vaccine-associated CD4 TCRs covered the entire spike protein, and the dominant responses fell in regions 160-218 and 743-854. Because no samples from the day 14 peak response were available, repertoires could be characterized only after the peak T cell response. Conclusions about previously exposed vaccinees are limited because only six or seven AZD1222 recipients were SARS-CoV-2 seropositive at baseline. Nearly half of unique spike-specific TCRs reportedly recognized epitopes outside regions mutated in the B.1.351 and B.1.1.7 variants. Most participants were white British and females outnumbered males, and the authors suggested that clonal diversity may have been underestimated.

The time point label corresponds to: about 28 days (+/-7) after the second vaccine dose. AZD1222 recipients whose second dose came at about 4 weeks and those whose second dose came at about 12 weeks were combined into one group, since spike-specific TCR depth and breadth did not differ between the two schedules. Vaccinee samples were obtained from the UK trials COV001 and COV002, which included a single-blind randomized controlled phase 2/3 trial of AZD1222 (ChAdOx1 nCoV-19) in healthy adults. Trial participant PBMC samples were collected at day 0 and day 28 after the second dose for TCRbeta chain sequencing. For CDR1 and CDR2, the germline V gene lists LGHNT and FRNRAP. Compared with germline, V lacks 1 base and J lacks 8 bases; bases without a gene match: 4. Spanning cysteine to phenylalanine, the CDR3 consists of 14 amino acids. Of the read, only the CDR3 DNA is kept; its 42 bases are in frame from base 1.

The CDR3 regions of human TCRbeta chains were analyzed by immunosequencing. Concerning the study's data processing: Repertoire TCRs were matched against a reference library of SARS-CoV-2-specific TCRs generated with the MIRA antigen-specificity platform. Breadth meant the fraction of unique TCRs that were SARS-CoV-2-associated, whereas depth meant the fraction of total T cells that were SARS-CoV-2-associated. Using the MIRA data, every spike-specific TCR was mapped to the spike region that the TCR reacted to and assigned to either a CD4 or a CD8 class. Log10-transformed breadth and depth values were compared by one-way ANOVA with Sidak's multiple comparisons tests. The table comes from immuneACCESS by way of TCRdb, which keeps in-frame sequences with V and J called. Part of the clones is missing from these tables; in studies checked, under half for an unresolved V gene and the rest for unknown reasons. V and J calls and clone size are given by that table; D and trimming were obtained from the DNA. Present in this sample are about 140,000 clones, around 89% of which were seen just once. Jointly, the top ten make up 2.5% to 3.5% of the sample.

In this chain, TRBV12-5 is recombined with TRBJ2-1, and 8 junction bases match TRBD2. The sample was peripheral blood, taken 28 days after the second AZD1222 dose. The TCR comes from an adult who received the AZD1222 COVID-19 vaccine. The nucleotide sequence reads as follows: TGTGCTAGTGGTTTGGACGGGGGGGCGGATGAGCAGTTCTTC. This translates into CASGLDGGADEQFF.